Included here is one T cell receptor beta chain sequence, with context. The antigen remains unidentified. Time point defined: newly diagnosed GD, antithyroid drugs for less than 3 months. Generation of the TCR library employed RNA extracted from PBMCs. The data are from a study of regulatory T cells in long-lasting Graves disease. Study-level background: Graves' patients diagnosed newly had used antithyroid drugs under 3 months.

CDR3 size: 13 residues. CDR1 MNHNS and CDR2 SASEGT come from the germline V gene. V lost 6 bases, J lost 6 bases, and 14 bases lay in between. The study, taken as a whole, reports: It was in persistent disease that TRBV28, TRBJ1-2 and TRBJ2-5 were favored.

Construction of the TCR beta libraries employed iRepertoire HTBI primers in conjunction with Arm-PCR of CDR3 regions. TCRdb independently ran MiXCR on the multiplex PCR reads; one entry per CDR3 protein. Of 620,000 or so distinct CDR3 sequences listed, roughly 15% were seen once; the top ten hold 15% to 20%. The same specimen was also included in a second study, on T cells in Graves' hyperthyroidism and ophthalmopathy. That report notes: A set of HTBI primers served as the primers for a first-round RT-PCR of the TCR CDR3. The model's output predicted ophthalmopathy at a median of roughly seven months prior to onset.

The V call is TRBV6-1, the J call TRBJ1-1, with no clear D. Sequencing was performed on peripheral blood mononuclear cells (PBMCs), taken at new diagnosis, from a patient treated with antithyroid drugs. The sequence came from a woman aged 25 to 39 with Graves disease. The chain's CDR3 is CASRLDGVAEAFF. In DNA, the CDR3 is TGTGCCAGCAGACTTGATGGAGTCGCTGAAGCTTTCTTT.